These T cell receptor beta chains were read from a single sample in a study of STAT5B mutations in CD4+ large granular lymphocyte leukemia. The assay was immunoSEQ multiplex PCR, and TCRdb's table has in-frame clones only and misses some. The sample yields about 32,000 clones, less than 75% seen once. Sequencing was carried out using CD4+ T cells from blood buffy coats. These receptors were taken from a human donor in good health. Both conserved end residues are part of each CDR3. D genes are given only for firm matches. Size values are once, few and many counts, or a class for expanded clones, and some rows have none.

d_call,clone_size,j_call,v_call,cdr3_aa,cdr3_nt
NA,NA,TRBJ1-2,TRBV28,CASSLLDYGYTF,TGTGCCAGCAGTTTACTTGACTATGGCTACACCTTC
NA,few,TRBJ2-7,TRBV7-9,CASSFTRAYEQYF,TGTGCCAGCAGCTTCACCAGGGCGTACGAGCAGTACTTC
NA,NA,TRBJ1-1,TRBV6-4,CASSLMWGDTEAFF,TGTGCCAGCAGTCTTATGTGGGGGGACACTGAAGCTTTCTTT
TRBD1,NA,TRBJ1-1,TRBV7-9,CASSPSEGASEAFF,TGTGCCAGCAGCCCCAGTGAGGGGGCGTCTGAAGCTTTCTTT
NA,few,TRBJ1-4,TRBV19,CASSTDRRLEKLFF,TGTGCCAGTAGTACCGACAGGAGGTTGGAAAAACTGTTTTTT
NA,NA,TRBJ2-5,TRBV19,CASSLGPGLSAQYF,TGTGCCAGTAGTCTCGGACCGGGTCTCTCGGCCCAGTACTTC
NA,few,TRBJ2-1,TRBV7-8,CASSSGGVNEQFF,TGTGCCAGCAGCTCCGGCGGGGTAAATGAGCAGTTCTTC
TRBD1,NA,TRBJ2-5,TRBV7-2,CASSFDRGGGETQYF,TGTGCCAGCAGCTTTGACAGGGGCGGAGGAGAGACCCAGTACTTC
NA,NA,TRBJ2-5,TRBV5-5,CASSLGGAFSETQYF,TGTGCCAGCAGCTTGGGGGGGGCCTTCTCAGAGACCCAGTACTTC
NA,NA,TRBJ1-1,TRBV5-6,CASSFLRNTEAFF,TGTGCCAGCAGCTTCTTACGGAACACTGAAGCTTTCTTT
TRBD1,few,TRBJ1-1,TRBV5-4,CASSLKTGMNTEAFF,TGTGCCAGCAGCCTAAAGACAGGGATGAACACTGAAGCTTTCTTT
NA,NA,TRBJ1-1,TRBV7-6,CASSLLTANTEAFF,TGTGCCAGCAGCTTATTGACAGCAAACACTGAAGCTTTCTTT
TRBD1,NA,TRBJ1-2,TRBV11-2,CASSLSPNRGGGYTF,TGTGCCAGCAGCTTGTCCCCCAACAGGGGTGGGGGCTACACCTTC
NA,few,TRBJ1-1,TRBV6-6,CASSHVNTEAFF,TGTGCCAGCAGTCACGTGAACACTGAAGCTTTCTTT
TRBD1,NA,TRBJ2-6,TRBV6-6,CATSGTGGSGANVLTF,TGTGCCACCTCCGGGACAGGGGGCTCTGGGGCCAACGTCCTGACTTTC
NA,NA,TRBJ1-6,TRBV6-1,CASIPQGSNSPLHF,TGTGCCAGCATTCCACAGGGCAGTAATTCACCCCTCCACTTT
TRBD2,NA,TRBJ2-7,TRBV9,CASQAGGGGEQYF,TGTGCCAGCCAGGCGGGGGGGGGAGGCGAGCAGTACTTC
NA,NA,TRBJ1-1,TRBV5-4,CASSLGPNTEAFF,TGTGCCAGCAGCCTCGGACCTAACACTGAAGCTTTCTTT
TRBD1,NA,TRBJ1-5,TRBV11-1,CASSPGQGGNQPQHF,TGTGCCAGCAGCCCAGGACAGGGCGGCAATCAGCCCCAGCATTTT
NA,NA,TRBJ1-2,TRBV6-1,CASSESLWGYTF,TGTGCCAGCAGTGAGAGCCTTTGGGGCTACACCTTC
NA,few,TRBJ2-2,TRBV6-1,CASREGGNTGELFF,TGTGCCAGCAGGGAAGGGGGGAACACCGGGGAGCTGTTTTTT
NA,NA,TRBJ2-3,TRBV10-1,CASSPDPSEVGGTQYF,TGCGCCAGCAGCCCAGACCCCTCAGAAGTGGGCGGTACGCAGTATTTT
NA,NA,TRBJ1-3,TRBV7-9,CASSLASNGPGQRKNTIYF,TGTGCCAGCAGCTTAGCCTCGAATGGGCCGGGGCAACGAAAAAACACCATATATTTT
NA,NA,TRBJ2-6,TRBV19,CASSIRGGSGANVLTF,TGTGCCAGTAGTATACGTGGGGGCTCTGGGGCCAACGTCCTGACTTTC
NA,NA,TRBJ2-3,TRBV5-6,CASIQEGEEYF,TGTGCCAGCATCCAGGAGGGGGAGGAGTATTTT
TRBD1,NA,TRBJ2-7,TRBV30,CAWGDRGYEQYF,TGTGCCTGGGGGGACAGGGGCTACGAGCAGTACTTC